These T cell receptor beta chains were read from a single sample in a study of cytomegalovirus exposure and HLA in healthy donors. Produced via immunoSEQ multiplex PCR; TCRdb's table is partial and in-frame only. The data contain around 120,000 clones, roughly four fifths of them seen just once; the ten biggest clones take up almost 6%. The sequenced sample consisted of PBMCs. The receptors were sampled from a middle-aged woman in good health and CMV-seropositive. The CDR3 runs from the conserved cysteine through the conserved F or W. A D gene is named only where the DNA matches it firmly. For some rows the clone size is stated as once, few or many, or as a class when expanded; others skip it.

j_call	clone_size	d_call	v_call	cdr3_nt	cdr3_aa
TRBJ1-2	-	TRBD1	TRBV7-8	TGTGCCAGCAGCCCGGACAGGGTTGCTACCTATGGCTACACCTTC	CASSPDRVATYGYTF
TRBJ1-1	-	-	TRBV7-9	TGTGCCAGCAGCTTACTGGGACTGATGAACACTGAAGCTTTCTTT	CASSLLGLMNTEAFF
TRBJ2-5	-	-	TRBV11-2	TGTGCCAGCAGCTTAAAGGGGCACGGTTCAGAGACCCAGTACTTC	CASSLKGHGSETQYF
TRBJ1-5	-	TRBD1	TRBV19	TGTGCCAGTAATCCCCTCGGGACAGGGCTTAGCAATCAGCCCCAGCATTTT	CASNPLGTGLSNQPQHF
TRBJ2-7	-	-	TRBV5-1	TGCGCCAGCAGCCGGGAGACAGGGAAGGTACGCGAGCAGTACTTC	CASSRETGKVREQYF
TRBJ2-6	-	-	TRBV6-1	TGTGCCAGCAGCTTCGAGAGCTCTGGGGCCAACGTCCTGACTTTC	CASSFESSGANVLTF
TRBJ2-3	-	-	TRBV7-9	TGTGCCAGCAGCCCAGAGGGAGATACGCAGTATTTT	CASSPEGDTQYF
TRBJ1-5	-	-	TRBV21-1	TGTGCCAGCAGCAAAAAGGCCGACAGGGGGCTAGGCAATCAGCCCCAGCATTTT	CASSKKADRGLGNQPQHF
TRBJ2-7	-	TRBD1	TRBV6-1	TGTGCCAGCACCCCGCGCCCAGGGGGCTCCTACGAGCAGTACTTC	CASTPRPGGSYEQYF
TRBJ1-1	-	-	TRBV4-1	TGCGCCAGCAGCCAAGAAGACGGGGTGGGCACTGAAGCTTTCTTT	CASSQEDGVGTEAFF
TRBJ2-7	-	TRBD1	TRBV13	TGTGCCAGCAGCTTACCGGGACAGGGATCCTACGAGCAGTACTTC	CASSLPGQGSYEQYF
TRBJ2-1	-	TRBD1	TRBV5-8	TGTGCCAGCAGCGAGGGTAGGGGGCCCTACAATGAGCAGTTCTTC	CASSEGRGPYNEQFF
TRBJ1-1	once	TRBD1	TRBV27	TGTGCCTCCAGGGGGGCGACGGACACTGAAGCTTTCTTT	CASRGATDTEAFF
TRBJ2-2	-	-	TRBV7-8	TGTGCCAGCAGCTTGGACAGGAACACCGGGGAGCTGTTTTTT	CASSLDRNTGELFF
TRBJ1-5	-	-	TRBV12-5	TGTGCTAGTGGTTTGGCTTCTTTCGGGGTCGTGCGGCCCCAGCATTTT	CASGLASFGVVRPQHF
TRBJ2-3	-	TRBD2	TRBV7-3	TGTGCCAGCAGCTCCGGACTAGCGGGAGCTAGCACAGATACGCAGTATTTT	CASSSGLAGASTDTQYF
TRBJ2-3	-	TRBD2	TRBV7-8	TGTGCCAGCAGTTCGGGACTAGCGGGACCCCGGGAAACAGATACGCAGTATTTT	CASSSGLAGPRETDTQYF
TRBJ2-7	-	-	TRBV11-2	TGTGCCAGCAGCATCCGGGACTACGAGCAGTACTTC	CASSIRDYEQYF
TRBJ2-6	-	-	TRBV6-5	TGTGCCAGCAGTTCAACAGGGTTCTCTGGGGCCAACGTCCTGACTTTC	CASSSTGFSGANVLTF
TRBJ2-7	-	-	TRBV28	TGTGCCAGCAGTCTTCCAGGACACCGCTCCTACGAGCAGTACTTC	CASSLPGHRSYEQYF
TRBJ2-7	-	TRBD1	TRBV6-5	TGTGCCAGCAGTTCCCCATTGACAGGGGGCAAGTACGAGCAGTACTTC	CASSSPLTGGKYEQYF
TRBJ1-1	-	-	TRBV28	TGTGCCAGCAGCTCCAGTGGGGCAGGGAAGAACACTGAAGCTTTCTTT	CASSSSGAGKNTEAFF
TRBJ2-6	-	TRBD2	TRBV7-9	TGTGCCAGCAGCTCAACCGGGACTAGCGGGACCGTCCTGACTTTC	CASSSTGTSGTVLTF
TRBJ2-5	-	-	TRBV27	TGTGCCAGCAGTTGGCGACAGGGGGCAACTAGCGGGACCCCTTGCCAAGAGACCCAGTACTTC	CASSWRQGATSGTPCQETQYF
TRBJ2-1	-	-	TRBV19	TGTGCCAGTAGTATAGGCGGGACCCAGTACAATGAGCAGTTCTTC	CASSIGGTQYNEQFF
TRBJ1-1	-	-	TRBV10-3	TGTGCCACCAGGGCCCTGAACACTGAAGCTTTCTTT	CATRALNTEAFF
TRBJ2-1	-	-	TRBV7-3	TGTGCCAGCAGCTTAGGGCTCCAACCCTATGAGCAGTTCTTC	CASSLGLQPYEQFF
TRBJ1-6	-	TRBD1	TRBV4-1	TGCGCCAGCAGCCAAGACTACAGGGGGGCTTCACCCCTCCACTTT	CASSQDYRGASPLHF
TRBJ1-4	-	-	TRBV6-1	TGTGCCAGCAGTGGACTAACAGGGCCGGGGAAAGAAAAACTGTTTTTT	CASSGLTGPGKEKLFF
TRBJ1-6	-	TRBD1	TRBV5-8	TGTGCCAGCAGCTGGGGTGACAGGGAAGTTTCGCCCCTCCACTTT	CASSWGDREVSPLHF
TRBJ2-2	-	TRBD1	TRBV27	TGTGCCAGCAGTTCGGGACAGGGAACCGGGGAGCTGTTTTTT	CASSSGQGTGELFF
TRBJ1-5	-	TRBD1	TRBV19	TGTGCCAGTAGCGGACAGGTCAATCAGCCCCAGCATTTT	CASSGQVNQPQHF